Each of the 26 T cell receptor beta chains below was sequenced from the same sample in a study of shared clonotypes between healthy human individuals. TCRdb's copy holds only in-frame clones and misses some; the assay was immunoSEQ multiplex PCR. Of 650,000 to 800,000 clones in the sample, about 90% were seen once. In the naive CD8 group, cells lacked CD45RO and were positively selected for CCR7, so terminally differentiated effector memory CD45RA+ cells were left out. The sample taken for sequencing was naive CD8+ T cells sorted from blood. The origin of the receptors is a man younger than 40 in good health.

The CDR3 region has the DNA TGCAGCGGTGCCGGAGCAGATACGCAGTATTTT. It encodes CSGAGADTQYF. The chain joins TRBV29-1 to TRBJ2-3; D not certain. Germline-derived CDR1 and CDR2 are SQVTM and ANQGSEA. This CDR3 region has 11 residues. Trimming shortened V by 7 bases and J by 4 bases, and 9 bases separated the two germline ends.

The genes are TRBV9 and TRBJ2-4; D gene ambiguous. The CDR3 sequence is 13 residues long. CDR1 and CDR2 (germline): SGDLS, YYNGEE. Trimming cost V 2 bases and J 9 bases, with 12 bases left between them. CDR3 region: CASSVAYESIQYF. The CDR3 coding sequence is TGTGCCAGCAGCGTTGCGTATGAGAGCATTCAGTACTTC. The variable domain in full, completed from reference TRBV9 and TRBJ2-4, reads DSGVTQTPKHLITATGQRVTLRCSPRSGDLSVYWYQQSLDQGLQFLIQYYNGEERAKGNILERFSAQQFPDLHSELNLSSLELGDSALYFCASSVAYESIQYFGAGTRLSVL.

The chain has TRBV5-5 and TRBJ2-7, with D unclear. Germline V lookup: CDR1 SGHKS, CDR2 YYEKEE (reference sequence). The CDR3 contains 13 residues. V was pared by 1 base and J by 2 bases, with 7 bases between. Here the CDR3 DNA reads TGTGCCAGCAGCTTGACCCTGGCCTACGAGCAGTACTTC. The encoded protein is CASSLTLAYEQYF.

J is TRBJ2-7 and V is TRBV7-9; TRBD1 agrees at 8 bases. Trimming at V came to 4 bases and at J to 11 bases, leaving 10 bases not matched to a gene. Germline lookup yields CDR1 SEHNR and CDR2 FQNEAQ (reference sequence). This CDR3 comprises 13 residues. The CDR3 nucleotides are TGTGCCAGCAGCTCCAGTAGTAACAGGGGGGAGTACTTC. Its translation is CASSSSSNRGEYF.

With respect to this clone: The sample carries other DNA sequences with the same CDR3. The chain combines TRBV7-8 with TRBJ2-2, with 11 positions matching TRBD1. J lost 8 bases, V lost 1 base, and 6 bases had no gene match. In germline, CDR1 is SGHVS, CDR2 FQNEAQ. The CDR3 has 16 amino acids. This CDR3 is CASSLGPGQGEGELFF. CDR3 bases: TGTGCCAGCAGCTTAGGGCCGGGACAGGGGGAGGGGGAGCTGTTTTTT. Complete variable domain (other parts from reference TRBV7-8 and TRBJ2-2): GAGVSQSPRYKVAKRGQDVALRCDPISGHVSLFWYQQALGQGPEFLTYFQNEAQLDKSGLPSDRFFAERPEGSVSTLKIQRTQQEDSAVYLCASSLGPGQGEGELFFGEGSRLTVL.

The J gene is TRBJ2-5, the V gene TRBV13, with 7 bases identical to TRBD1. The CDR3 length is 14 residues. Germline V gene data show CDR1 as PRHDT and CDR2 as FYEKMQ (reference sequence). The junction had 7 bases not matched to a gene; V was cut back by 4 bases and J by 5 bases. The CDR3 reads CASSSRTGGETQYF. The CDR3, as DNA: TGTGCCAGCAGCTCCCGGACAGGCGGGGAGACCCAGTACTTC.

This chain connects TRBV6-5 to TRBJ1-2; D is ambiguous. This CDR3 is 13 amino acids long. Germline V gives CDR1 MNHEY, CDR2 SVGAGI. The V end lost 0 bases, the J end lost 5 bases, and 7 bases lay between the germline ends. The CDR3 loop reads CASSYSIGYGYTF. The CDR3 coding sequence is TGTGCCAGCAGTTACTCGATCGGGTATGGCTACACCTTC.

The rearrangement links TRBV10-3 to TRBJ1-5, with D possibly being TRBD1 (5 bases). Trimming shortened V by 1 base and J by 4 bases, and 14 bases separated the two germline ends. Looked up from germline, CDR1 is ENHRY and CDR2 is SYGVKD. The CDR3 extends over 16 amino acids. The CDR3 here is CAISEYGGAGNQPQHF. CDR3 DNA: TGTGCCATCAGTGAGTATGGGGGAGCAGGAAATCAGCCCCAGCATTTT.

The V call is TRBV7-9, the J call TRBJ2-3, with a tentative D call TRBD2 (6 bases). Trimming took off 7 bases at V and 2 bases at J, with 13 bases between the two ends. This CDR3 comprises 14 residues. Per the germline V gene, CDR1 is SEHNR and CDR2 is FQNEAQ (reference sequence). The CDR3: CASMEDYNTDTQYF. DNA for the CDR3: TGTGCCAGCATGGAGGACTACAACACAGATACGCAGTATTTT.

The V call is TRBV10-1, the J call TRBJ2-1; possibly TRBD1 or TRBD2 for D (5 bases each). The CDR3 is 14 amino acids. The germline gives CDR1 WNHNN, CDR2 SYGVQD (reference sequence). Trimming cost V 2 bases and J 6 bases, with 11 bases left between them. CDR3 amino acids: CASSESPGTNEQFF. The CDR3 DNA follows: TGCGCCAGCAGTGAGAGTCCGGGGACCAATGAGCAGTTCTTC.

This chain joins TRBV27 and TRBJ2-7; D gene uncertain. Germline V gene sequence: CDR1 MNHEY, CDR2 SMNVEV (reference sequence). CDR3 length: 15 residues. Trimming stripped 4 bases from V and 0 bases from J, with 13 bases between. CDR3 in amino acids: CASSWAGESSYEQYF. CDR3 in DNA: TGTGCCAGCAGTTGGGCAGGAGAAAGCTCCTACGAGCAGTACTTC.

V and J are TRBV27 and TRBJ2-7, with D perhaps matching TRBD2 (6 bases). The CDR3 sequence is 14 residues long. From germline, CDR1 is MNHEY and CDR2 SMNVEV (reference sequence). V was cut by 3 bases and J by 1 base, with 10 bases left in between. The CDR3 nucleotides read TGTGCCAGCAGTTTGGAGGGGATGTCCTACGAGCAGTACTTC. The encoded protein is CASSLEGMSYEQYF.

This chain uses TRBV10-1 with TRBJ2-7, with TRBD1 as a possible D gene (6 bases). CDR3 length equals 16 residues. Looked up from germline, CDR1 is WNHNN and CDR2 is SYGVQD (reference sequence). V shed 3 bases and J shed 0 bases, with 15 bases lying between them. CDR3 sequence reads: CASSDSLGARSYEQYF. The CDR3, as DNA: TGCGCCAGCAGTGATTCTCTGGGGGCTCGCTCCTACGAGCAGTACTTC.

The J gene is TRBJ1-5, the V gene TRBV28; 9 bases map to TRBD1. The germline V gene has CDR1 MDHEN and CDR2 SYDVKM. The CDR3 has 16 amino acids. The V gene end was trimmed by 4 bases and the J gene end by 5 bases; junction bases not matched to a gene: 9. The CDR3 reads CASSSNRDREDQPQHF. CDR3 sequence (DNA): TGTGCCAGCAGTTCCAACCGGGACAGGGAAGATCAGCCCCAGCATTTT.

The rearrangement joins TRBV28 to TRBJ2-1; 12 nucleotides line up with TRBD2. The germline V gene has CDR1 MDHEN and CDR2 SYDVKM. The CDR3 has 18 residues. With 8 bases clipped from V and 7 bases from J, the junction kept 18 bases outside the gene matches. CDR3 amino acids: CASRRYNPTSGRWNEQFF. DNA for the CDR3: TGTGCCAGCCGGCGATACAACCCGACTAGCGGGAGATGGAATGAGCAGTTCTTC.

The chain is built from TRBV27 and TRBJ2-1; perhaps TRBD2 as D (5 bases). Germline V gene sequence: CDR1 MNHEY, CDR2 SMNVEV (reference sequence). The CDR3 is made up of 14 amino acids. Between the trimmed V and J ends, which lost 4 bases and 10 bases, there was a span of 17 bases. CDR3 protein: CASSSPYLAQEQFF. Written as DNA, the CDR3 is TGTGCCAGCAGTTCACCCTATCTAGCCCAAGAGCAGTTCTTC.

The chain recombines TRBV5-1 with TRBJ2-5; D unresolved. The ends were cut back, 0 bases at V and 2 bases at J, with 8 bases in the middle. CDR3 length equals 14 residues. Germline values: CDR1 SGHRS, CDR2 YFSETQ. CDR3 residues: CASSLVLPQETQYF. For the CDR3, the DNA is TGCGCCAGCAGCTTGGTACTTCCTCAAGAGACCCAGTACTTC.

The gene calls are TRBV6-5 and TRBJ1-1; D gene uncertain. Germline-derived CDR1 and CDR2 are MNHEY and SVGAGI. Deletions cut 0 bases from V and 1 base from J, with 9 bases between. The CDR3 covers 15 residues. The DNA for the CDR3 is TGTGCCAGCAGTTACTCGTCGCACCAGAACACTGAAGCTTTCTTT. Its protein is CASSYSSHQNTEAFF.

The chain carries TRBV11-2 and TRBJ2-5; 12 nucleotides agree with TRBD2. This CDR3 comprises 16 residues. The germline V gene encodes CDR1 SGHAT and CDR2 FQNNGV. Losses at the gene ends were 5 bases for V and 0 bases for J; bases not matched to a gene: 4. The CDR3 DNA sequence: TGTGCCAGCAGCGGGTGGACTAGCGGGAACCAAGAGACCCAGTACTTC. Protein sequence: CASSGWTSGNQETQYF.

The chain recombines TRBV5-6 with TRBJ1-5; D is undetermined. Germline CDR1 is SGHDT and CDR2 is YYEEEE. CDR3 length: 15 amino acids. V lost 0 bases to trimming and J lost 7 bases, with 14 bases between them. Written as DNA, the CDR3 is TGTGCCAGCAGCTTGGTGGGGAGTTACGGCCAGCCCCAGCATTTT. Protein: CASSLVGSYGQPQHF.

The chain links TRBV7-9 to TRBJ1-1; 7 bases are shared with TRBD1. V dropped 5 bases and J dropped 0; count of bases not matched to a gene: 3. Germline CDR1 is SEHNR and CDR2 is FQNEAQ (reference sequence). This CDR3 is built from 14 residues. The CDR3 loop reads CASSPGQVNTEAFF. For the CDR3, the DNA is TGTGCCAGCAGCCCCGGACAGGTGAACACTGAAGCTTTCTTT.

The CDR3 is CASSRATGYGTDTQYF. The DNA of the CDR3 is TGTGCCAGCAGCCGAGCGACAGGGTATGGGACAGATACGCAGTATTTT. This rearrangement joins TRBV5-6 to TRBJ2-3, with TRBD1 identical over 7 bases. Looked up from germline, CDR1 is SGHDT and CDR2 is YYEEEE. Trimming at V came to 4 bases and at J to 3 bases, leaving 11 bases not matched to a gene. This CDR3 region has 16 residues.

The rearrangement joins TRBV27 to TRBJ2-7, with D hard to call. Deletions cut 0 bases from V and 6 bases from J, with 24 bases between. The CDR3 spans 18 residues. Germline V gene data show CDR1 as MNHEY and CDR2 as SMNVEV (reference sequence). The CDR3 nucleotides are TGTGCCAGCAGTTTATCTCCCATATCCCTGGACCAGAGAAGCGAGCAGTACTTC. It codes for CASSLSPISLDQRSEQYF.

This sequence joins TRBV27 and TRBJ2-1, with a weak D call TRBD2 (5 bases). CDR3 length equals 11 residues. V was cut by 4 bases and J by 7 bases, with 5 bases left in between. Germline V gives CDR1 MNHEY, CDR2 SMNVEV (reference sequence). CDR3 nucleotide sequence: TGTGCCAGCAGTTGGAGGAATGAGCAGTTCTTC. Protein: CASSWRNEQFF.

The CDR3 protein is CASSLRDTQYF. DNA for the CDR3: TGCGCCAGCAGCTTGCGAGATACGCAGTATTTT. The chain employs TRBV5-1 and TRBJ2-3; no clear D gene. This CDR3 has 11 residues. Germline assignment: CDR1 SGHRS and CDR2 YFSETQ. V was clipped by 1 base and J by 5 bases, with 2 bases between them. Full variable domain (missing parts from reference TRBV5-1 and TRBJ2-3): KAGVTQTPRYLIKTRGQQVTLSCSPISGHRSVSWYQQTPGQGLQFLFEYFSETQRNKGNFPGRFSGRQFSNSRSEMNVSTLELGDSALYLCASSLRDTQYFGPGTRLTVL.

This clone was seen a single time. The chain joins TRBV5-1 to TRBJ2-7; no clear D. The CDR3 length is 13 residues. V gave up 0 bases and J gave up 2 bases, with 6 bases separating them. The germline gives CDR1 SGHRS, CDR2 YFSETQ. In DNA, the CDR3 is TGCGCCAGCAGCTTGGTGCCACCCTACGAGCAGTACTTC. Translating gives CASSLVPPYEQYF.